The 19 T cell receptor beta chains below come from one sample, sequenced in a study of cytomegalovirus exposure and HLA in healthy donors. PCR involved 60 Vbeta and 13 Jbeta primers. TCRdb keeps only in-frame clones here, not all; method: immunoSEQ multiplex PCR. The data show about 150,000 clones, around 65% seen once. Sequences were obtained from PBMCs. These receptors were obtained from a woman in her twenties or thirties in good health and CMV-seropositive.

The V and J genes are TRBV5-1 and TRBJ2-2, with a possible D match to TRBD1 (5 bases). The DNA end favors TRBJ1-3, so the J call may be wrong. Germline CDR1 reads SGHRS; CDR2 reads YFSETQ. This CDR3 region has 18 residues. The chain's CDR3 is CASSLGQIYTSSGNTIYF. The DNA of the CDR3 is TGCGCCAGCAGCTTGGGACAGATCTATACAAGCTCTGGAAACACCATATATTTT.

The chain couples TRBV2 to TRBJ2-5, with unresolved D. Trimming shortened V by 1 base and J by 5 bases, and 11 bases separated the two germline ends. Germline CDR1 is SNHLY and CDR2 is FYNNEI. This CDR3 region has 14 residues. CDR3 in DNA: TGTGCCAGCAGTGAAGACTTAGTTGCCGAGACCCAGTACTTC. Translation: CASSEDLVAETQYF.

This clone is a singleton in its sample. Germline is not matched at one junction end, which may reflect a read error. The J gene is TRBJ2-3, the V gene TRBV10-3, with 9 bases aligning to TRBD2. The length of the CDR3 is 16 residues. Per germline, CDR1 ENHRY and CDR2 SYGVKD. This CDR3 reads CAIIESGGFRTDTQYF. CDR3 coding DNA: TGTGCCATCATTGAGAGCGGGGGGTTCCGCACAGATACGCAGTATTTT.

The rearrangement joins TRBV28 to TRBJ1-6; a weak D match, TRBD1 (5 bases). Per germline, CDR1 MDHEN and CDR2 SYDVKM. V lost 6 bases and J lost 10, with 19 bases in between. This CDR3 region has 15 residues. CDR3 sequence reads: CASSSGPLSRSPLHF. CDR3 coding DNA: TGTGCCAGCAGCTCAGGGCCCCTTAGTCGCTCACCCCTCCACTTT.

CDR3 in amino acids: CASRQQGGGGGYTF. The CDR3 nucleotides read TGTGCCAGCAGACAACAGGGAGGGGGAGGTGGCTACACCTTC. The gene calls are TRBV6-1 and TRBJ1-2; D possibly corresponds to TRBD1 (6 bases). Trimming cost V 6 bases and J 7 bases, with 18 bases left between them. This CDR3 comprises 14 residues. Germline CDR1 is MNHNS and CDR2 is SASEGT.

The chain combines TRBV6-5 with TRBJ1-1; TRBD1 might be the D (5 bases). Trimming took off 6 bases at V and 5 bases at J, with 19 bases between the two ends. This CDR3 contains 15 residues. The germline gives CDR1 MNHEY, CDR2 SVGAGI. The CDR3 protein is CASSPGRGRGTEAFF. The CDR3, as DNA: TGTGCCAGCAGCCCGGGGAGGGGCCGAGGTACTGAAGCTTTCTTT.

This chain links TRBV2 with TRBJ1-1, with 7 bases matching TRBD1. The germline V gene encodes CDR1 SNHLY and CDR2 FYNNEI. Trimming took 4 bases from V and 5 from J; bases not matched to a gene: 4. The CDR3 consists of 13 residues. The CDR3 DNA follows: TGTGCCAGCAGTGTACAGGGGTGGACTGAAGCTTTCTTT. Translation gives CASSVQGWTEAFF.

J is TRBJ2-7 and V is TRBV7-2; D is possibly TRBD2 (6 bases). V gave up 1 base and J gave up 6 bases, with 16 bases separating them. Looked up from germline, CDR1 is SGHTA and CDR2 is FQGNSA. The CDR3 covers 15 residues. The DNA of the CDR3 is TGTGCCAGCAGCTTAGAGGGCGGGGCCGTCGGCGAGCAGTACTTC. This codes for CASSLEGGAVGEQYF.

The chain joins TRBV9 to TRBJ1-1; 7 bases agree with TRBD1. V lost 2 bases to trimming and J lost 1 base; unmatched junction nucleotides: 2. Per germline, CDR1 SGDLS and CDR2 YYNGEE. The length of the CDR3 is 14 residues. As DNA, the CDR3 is TGTGCCAGCAGCGTGGGACAGCCGAACACTGAAGCTTTCTTT. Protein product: CASSVGQPNTEAFF. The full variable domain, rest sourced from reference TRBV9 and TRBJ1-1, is DSGVTQTPKHLITATGQRVTLRCSPRSGDLSVYWYQQSLDQGLQFLIQYYNGEERAKGNILERFSAQQFPDLHSELNLSSLELGDSALYFCASSVGQPNTEAFFGQGTRLTVV.

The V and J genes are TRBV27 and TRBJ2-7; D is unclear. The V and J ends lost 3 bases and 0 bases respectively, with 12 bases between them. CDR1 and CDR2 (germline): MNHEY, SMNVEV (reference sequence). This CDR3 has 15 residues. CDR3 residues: CASSLSRFLSYEQYF. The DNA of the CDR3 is TGTGCCAGCAGTTTGAGCCGGTTCCTCTCCTACGAGCAGTACTTC.

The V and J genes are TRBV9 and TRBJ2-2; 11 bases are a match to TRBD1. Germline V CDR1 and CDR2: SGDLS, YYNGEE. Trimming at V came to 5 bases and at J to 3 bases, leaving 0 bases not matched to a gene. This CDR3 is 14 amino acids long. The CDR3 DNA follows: TGTGCCAGCAGGGGACAGGGGGACACCGGGGAGCTGTTTTTT. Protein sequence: CASRGQGDTGELFF. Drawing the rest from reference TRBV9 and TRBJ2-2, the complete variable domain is DSGVTQTPKHLITATGQRVTLRCSPRSGDLSVYWYQQSLDQGLQFLIQYYNGEERAKGNILERFSAQQFPDLHSELNLSSLELGDSALYFCASRGQGDTGELFFGEGSRLTVL.

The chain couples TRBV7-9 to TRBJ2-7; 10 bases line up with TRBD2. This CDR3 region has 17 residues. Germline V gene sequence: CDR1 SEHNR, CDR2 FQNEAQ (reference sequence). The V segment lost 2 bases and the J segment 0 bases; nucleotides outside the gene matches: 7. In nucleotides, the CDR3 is TGTGCCAGCAGCTTACTCACTAGCGGGGCAAGCTCCTACGAGCAGTACTTC. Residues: CASSLLTSGASSYEQYF.

The CDR3 sequence is CASTLGANVLTF. The CDR3 coding sequence is TGTGCCAGCACCCTTGGGGCCAACGTCCTGACTTTC. This sequence joins TRBV5-6 and TRBJ2-6; D not certain. CDR1 is SGHDT, CDR2 YYEEEE, per germline. The CDR3 contains 12 residues. The ends were cut back, 6 bases at V and 3 bases at J, with 4 bases in the middle.

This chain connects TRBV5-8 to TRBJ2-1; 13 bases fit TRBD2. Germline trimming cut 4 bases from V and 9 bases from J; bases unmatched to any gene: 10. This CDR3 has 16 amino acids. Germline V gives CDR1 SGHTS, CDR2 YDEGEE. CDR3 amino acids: CASSHVGLAGAPEQFF. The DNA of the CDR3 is TGTGCCAGCAGCCACGTAGGACTAGCGGGGGCACCTGAGCAGTTCTTC.

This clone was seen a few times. DNA for the CDR3: TGCGCCAGCAGATCCCGCCCGGCCAGGGTAAACACTGAAGCTTTCTTT. It yields the protein CASRSRPARVNTEAFF. The V call is TRBV5-1, the J call TRBJ1-1; tentatively, D is TRBD1 (5 bases). Germline CDR1 reads SGHRS; CDR2 reads YFSETQ. V was pared by 5 bases and J by 2 bases, with 19 bases between. CDR3 length: 16 amino acids.

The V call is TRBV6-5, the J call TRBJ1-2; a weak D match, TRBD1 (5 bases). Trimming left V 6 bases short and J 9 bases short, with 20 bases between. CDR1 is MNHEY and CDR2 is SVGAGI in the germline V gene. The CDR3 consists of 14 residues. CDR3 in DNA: TGTGCCAGCAGCCCAGACCCGGCAGGGCTGAGCTACACCTTC. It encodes CASSPDPAGLSYTF.

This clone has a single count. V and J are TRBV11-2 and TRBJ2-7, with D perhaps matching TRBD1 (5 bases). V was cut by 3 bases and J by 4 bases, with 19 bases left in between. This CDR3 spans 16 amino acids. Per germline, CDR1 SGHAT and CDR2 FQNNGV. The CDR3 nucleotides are TGTGCCAGCAGCTTTCTGGGGCAGACGAAGATATACGAGCAGTACTTC. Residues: CASSFLGQTKIYEQYF.

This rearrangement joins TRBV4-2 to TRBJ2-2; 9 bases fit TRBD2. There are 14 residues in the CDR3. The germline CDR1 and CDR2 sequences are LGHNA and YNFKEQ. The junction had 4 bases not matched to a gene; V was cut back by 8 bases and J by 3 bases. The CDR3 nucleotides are TGTGCCAGCGGACGACTAGCGGACACCGGGGAGCTGTTTTTT. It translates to CASGRLADTGELFF.

The CDR3, as DNA: TGTGCCAGCAGCATAACAGGGATAGATACGCAGTATTTT. Amino acids: CASSITGIDTQYF. The chain has TRBV5-6 and TRBJ2-3; possibly TRBD1 for D (6 bases). The CDR3 is 13 amino acids. Per germline, CDR1 SGHDT and CDR2 YYEEEE. Trimming took 4 bases from V and 5 from J, leaving 11 bases between them.